Given below is one TCR beta chain in context. There are a few counts of this clonotype. Its antigen has not been determined. No much larger clonotype is one base removed from it; base qualities were not supplied. This specimen belongs to a study of CD8 T cells in ankylosing spondylitis (dated by TCRdb to the late 2010s). For the study in its entirety: T cell receptor beta repertoires were profiled in healthy donors and ankylosing spondylitis patients so that disease-linked TCR variants could be found. Peripheral blood samples were taken, and synovial fluid was additionally collected from ankylosing spondylitis patients. The whole study cohort included 85 to 120 healthy donors and around 25 ankylosing spondylitis patients.

The junction shows trimming of 3 bases on V and 5 bases on J, and the gene matches do not reach 7 bases of it. For CDR1 and CDR2, the germline V gene (reference sequence) lists DFQATT and SNEGSKA. From its cysteine to its phenylalanine, the CDR3 spans 14 amino acids. Only CDR3 DNA is held: 42 bases, read in frame from base 1. Study-wide findings and limitations: Blood from ankylosing spondylitis patients appeared to be characterized by a TCR beta motif composed of under ten highly homologous amino acid variants. A CD8+ phenotype was shown by the disease-linked clones, which were found at relatively low frequencies in peripheral blood. Some motif variants were previously reported in synovial fluid and blood of reactive arthritis patients, suggesting common disease-initiation mechanisms. According to the report, matched synovial fluid samples from ankylosing spondylitis patients were significantly enriched for the disease-linked clones.

The reads were generated on an Illumina HiSeq 2500. Quantitative 5'-RACE with molecular barcodes was used to prepare TCR beta libraries. In the source study's methods: A new computational method based on a probabilistic model of VDJ rearrangement was used to identify disease-linked TCR variants. In TCRdb, the public reads were trimmed at Q25 with fastp and aligned with MiXCR, with productive beta chains retained. Each record represents a unique CDR3 protein, reported with the most common genes and DNA among its rows. In this record, the V and J calls reflect TCRdb's handling and not the investigators' own analysis. Across this sample there are 150,000 to 200,000 distinct CDR3 sequences, with 10% to 15% seen only once. Clones ranked in the top ten supply about 17% of the sample.

The sequence links TRBV20-1 to TRBJ2-1; 7 nucleotides in the junction match TRBD2. This clonotype was obtained from a male donor with ankylosing spondylitis or in good health (not recorded which). The sample taken for sequencing was blood, either unsorted or a sorted T cell fraction (not recorded which). The CDR3 sequence is CSARWLAVNNEQFF. The DNA sequence is as follows: TGCAGTGCTAGGTGGCTAGCGGTAAACAATGAGCAGTTCTTC.